These T cell receptor beta chains were read from a single sample in a study of T cell responses to AZD1222 COVID-19 vaccine. Method: immunoSEQ multiplex PCR; TCRdb's copy keeps in-frame clones and lacks some. The repertoire includes 130,000 to 150,000 clones, about 81% of them detected once, and about 3.8% sits in the top ten. The input for sequencing was peripheral blood, taken on day 0 of MenACWY control vaccination. All receptors come from an adult in good health. CDR3s include the opening cysteine and the closing phenylalanine or tryptophan. The D gene is left open where the match is weak. Clone size is given for some rows only: seen once, a few or many times, or a class if the clone is expanded.

-	TRBV5-1	-	TRBJ1-3	TGCGCCAGCAGCCCGGGTGGGGGCCCGCAGGACACCATATATTTT	CASSPGGGPQDTIYF
-	TRBV2	-	TRBJ2-1	TGTGCCAGCAGCCTCGGGGTGTACAATGAGCAGTTCTTC	CASSLGVYNEQFF
-	TRBV11-2	-	TRBJ2-1	TGTGCCAGCAGCGTTATGACAGGCGCGTCCTACAATGAGCAGTTCTTC	CASSVMTGASYNEQFF
-	TRBV29-1	-	TRBJ1-5	TGCAGCGTGGCACAGGGAGGGGGCAATCAGCCCCAGCATTTT	CSVAQGGGNQPQHF
-	TRBV27	-	TRBJ1-5	TGTGCCAGCAGTTCGTTGACAGGTCTGGAGGTTTCCGGCAATCAGCCCCAGCATTTT	CASSSLTGLEVSGNQPQHF
-	TRBV5-8	TRBD1	TRBJ2-1	TGTGCCAGCAGCTTGGGGAAGGGACAGGGGGCGCGAAGTGAGCAGTTCTTC	CASSLGKGQGARSEQFF
-	TRBV10-2	-	TRBJ1-1	TGCGCCAGCAGCACACAGGGTTTCCCTGAAGCTTTCTTT	CASSTQGFPEAFF
-	TRBV19	-	TRBJ1-3	TGTGCCAGTAGTATTTTCCCCTCCTTGAACTCTGGAAACACCATATATTTT	CASSIFPSLNSGNTIYF
few	TRBV18	TRBD1	TRBJ1-5	TGTGCCAGCTCACCCGGGACAGGAGGTTTCAATCAGCCCCAGCATTTT	CASSPGTGGFNQPQHF
-	TRBV3-1/TRBV3-2	TRBD2	TRBJ2-7	TGTGCCAGCAGCCGACTCCCCGGGGGGTTCTACGAGCAGTACTTC	CASSRLPGGFYEQYF
-	TRBV4-2	TRBD2	TRBJ2-5	TGTGCCAGCAGCCAGACTAGCGGGGGTAAAGAGACCCAGTACTTC	CASSQTSGGKETQYF
-	TRBV9	-	TRBJ1-5	TGTGCCAGCAGCGTCAGACCCGGGGACAATCAGCCCCAGCATTTT	CASSVRPGDNQPQHF
-	TRBV5-1	-	TRBJ1-1	TGCGCCAGCAGCTTGGAGACAGGGAACACTGAAGCTTTCTTT	CASSLETGNTEAFF
-	TRBV2	-	TRBJ1-1	TGTGCCAGCAGTACTACGGAGAACACTGAAGCTTTCTTT	CASSTTENTEAFF
few	TRBV5-1	TRBD2	TRBJ2-3	TGCGCCAGCAGCTTCGTTAGCGGGGGGCCCACAGATACGCAGTATTTT	CASSFVSGGPTDTQYF
few	TRBV11-2	TRBD1	TRBJ1-1	TGTGCCAGCAGCTCCTACAGGGGTGTAGGCCCTGAAGCTTTCTTT	CASSSYRGVGPEAFF
-	TRBV10-3	-	TRBJ1-4	TGTGCCATCGCGGCCAACGCCGCGAATGAAAAACTGTTTTTT	CAIAANAANEKLFF
-	TRBV6-1	TRBD2	TRBJ2-3	TGTGCCAGCAGTGGAGCGGGGGGGCCGAGTCGAACAGATACGCAGTATTTT	CASSGAGGPSRTDTQYF
-	TRBV6-5	-	TRBJ1-4	TGTGCCAGCAGTTACTCCGGAGGGACTAATGAAAAACTGTTTTTT	CASSYSGGTNEKLFF
-	TRBV14	TRBD1	TRBJ1-1	TGTGCCAGCAGCTATTCAGGGGCAGGGGGTTATAAGGCTTATATCTTT	CASSYSGAGGYKAYIF
-	TRBV3-1/TRBV3-2	-	TRBJ2-2	TGTGCCAGCAGCCAAGGTCTCCAGGTAGGCACCGGGGAGCTGTTTTTT	CASSQGLQVGTGELFF
many	TRBV2	-	TRBJ2-5	TGTGCCAGCACGGACAGCCGATACCTCCAAGAGACCCAGTACTTC	CASTDSRYLQETQYF
-	TRBV7-2	-	TRBJ2-4	TGTGCCAGCAGCTTATACGCTTTAGCCAAAAACATTCAGTACTTC	CASSLYALAKNIQYF
-	TRBV4-1	TRBD1	TRBJ1-2	TGCGCCAGCAGCCCGACCGGGACAGGGACGTATGGCTACACCTTC	CASSPTGTGTYGYTF
-	TRBV12-3/TRBV12-4	-	TRBJ1-5	TGTGCCAGCAGTCAGGGGTTCGATCAGCCCCAGCATTTT	CASSQGFDQPQHF
-	TRBV28	TRBD1	TRBJ1-5	TGTGCCAGCAGTTTAATCAGGGGGAATCAGCCCCAGCATTTT	CASSLIRGNQPQHF
-	TRBV28	-	TRBJ1-5	TGTGCCAGCAGTTTAAATCTCGACCGGGAGCCCCAGCATTTT	CASSLNLDREPQHF
-	TRBV27	-	TRBJ2-3	TGTGCCAGCAGTTCCCCCCTCCTCTACACAGATACGCAGTATTTT	CASSSPLLYTDTQYF
-	TRBV5-1	TRBD1	TRBJ1-6	TGCGCCAGCAGCGCTACGAGGGACAGGGGAAATTCACCCCTCCACTTT	CASSATRDRGNSPLHF
-	TRBV5-1	-	TRBJ1-1	TGCGCCAGCAGCACCCGACAGTGGAACACTGAAGCTTTCTTT	CASSTRQWNTEAFF
-	TRBV11-3	-	TRBJ1-1	TGTGCCAGCAGCTTAGAAGGTGGTGGCAGGGGGAACACTGAAGCTTTCTTT	CASSLEGGGRGNTEAFF
-	TRBV5-6	-	TRBJ1-5	TGTGCCAGCAGCTTCTTTTCGGGGGGACTTACTAGCAATCAGCCCCAGCATTTT	CASSFFSGGLTSNQPQHF
-	TRBV4-2	-	TRBJ1-6	TGTGCCAGCAGTCAAGGGTTGATGGAAAGGGATTCACCCCTCCACTTT	CASSQGLMERDSPLHF
-	TRBV20-1	-	TRBJ2-1	TGCAGTGCTCCCCTTCCTGGTGAGCAGTTCTTC	CSAPLPGEQFF
-	TRBV7-3	-	TRBJ1-2	TGTGCCAGCAGCCCAACCGGGACGGAGCTCGGTGGCTACACCTTC	CASSPTGTELGGYTF
-	TRBV18	-	TRBJ1-1	TGTGCCAGCTCACCACAGCCAAACACTGAAGCTTTCTTT	CASSPQPNTEAFF
-	TRBV6-5	TRBD1	TRBJ1-1	TGTGCCATCCGCCTTGAACAGGGGCCCAACACTGAAGCTTTCTTT	CAIRLEQGPNTEAFF
-	TRBV7-6	-	TRBJ2-2	TGTGCCAGCAGCCCAGCGGTGAACACCGGGGAGCTGTTTTTT	CASSPAVNTGELFF
-	TRBV6-5	TRBD1	TRBJ1-2	TGTGCCAGCAGACCAGGGGGCAGGGGAGGTAATGGCTACACCTTC	CASRPGGRGGNGYTF
many	TRBV6-1	-	TRBJ1-2	TGTGCCAGCAGTGAAGGGGAGACGGCAACGTATGGCTACACCTTC	CASSEGETATYGYTF
-	TRBV2	-	TRBJ2-5	TGTGCCAGCAGTTATCGGGACATCGGGAGGACCCAGTACTTC	CASSYRDIGRTQYF
-	TRBV4-1	TRBD2	TRBJ2-3	TGCGCCAGCAGCCCTCCTCCGGGACTAGCGACTAGCACAGATACGCAGTATTTT	CASSPPPGLATSTDTQYF
few	TRBV24-1	-	TRBJ1-4	TGTGCCACCAGTGATCAGGCAGGTCCTAATGAAAAACTGTTTTTT	CATSDQAGPNEKLFF
-	TRBV5-1	-	TRBJ1-1	TGCGCCAGCAGCTTGGCCCAAGACGGCAACACTGAAGCTTTCTTT	CASSLAQDGNTEAFF
few	TRBV28	TRBD2	TRBJ2-5	TGTGCCAGCAGTAACCAGCGGGACTTCCAAGAGACCCAGTACTTC	CASSNQRDFQETQYF
-	TRBV5-1	-	TRBJ2-3	TGCGCCAGCAGCCCGATAGAGGGGCTTGCAGATACGCAGTATTTT	CASSPIEGLADTQYF
once	TRBV19	TRBD2	TRBJ2-1	TGTGCCAGTAGTCTGTCGGGGGGTGCCTACAATGAGCAGTTCTTC	CASSLSGGAYNEQFF
once	TRBV10-2	-	TRBJ2-3	TGCGCCAGCAAACCATCTCGGGGGAGCACAGATACGCAGTATTTT	CASKPSRGSTDTQYF
-	TRBV3-1/TRBV3-2	TRBD1	TRBJ2-5	TGTGCCAGCAGCCAAGTAGGACAGGGGATGGAGACCCAGTACTTC	CASSQVGQGMETQYF
-	TRBV3-1/TRBV3-2	-	TRBJ1-4	TGTGCCAGCAGGACCCTTCGAAAACTGTTTTTT	CASRTLRKLFF
-	TRBV7-8	-	TRBJ1-1	TGTGCCAGCAGCTTAGCGAAGGGCAGGATTGAAGCTTTCTTT	CASSLAKGRIEAFF
-	TRBV12-5	TRBD1	TRBJ2-3	TGTGCTAGTGCCCCAGTTAGGGGGCCTGCAGATACGCAGTATTTT	CASAPVRGPADTQYF
-	TRBV19	TRBD1	TRBJ1-2	TGTGCCAGTAGGGTCGGGACAGGGTTTCGTGGCTACACCTTC	CASRVGTGFRGYTF